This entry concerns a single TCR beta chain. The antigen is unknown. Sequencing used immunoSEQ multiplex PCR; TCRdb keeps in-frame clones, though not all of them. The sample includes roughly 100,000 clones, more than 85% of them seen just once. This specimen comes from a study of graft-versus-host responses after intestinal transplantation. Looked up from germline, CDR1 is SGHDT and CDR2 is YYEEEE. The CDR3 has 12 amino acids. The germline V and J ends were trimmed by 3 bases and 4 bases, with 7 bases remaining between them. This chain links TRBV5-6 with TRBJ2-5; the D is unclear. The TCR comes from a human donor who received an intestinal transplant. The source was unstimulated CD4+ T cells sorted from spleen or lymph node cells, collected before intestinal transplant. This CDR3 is CASSSLGETQYF. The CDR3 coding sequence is TGTGCCAGCAGCTCCCTCGGAGAGACCCAGTACTTC.